The 14 T cell receptor beta chains below come from one sample, sequenced in a study of T cells in Graves' hyperthyroidism and ophthalmopathy (dated by TCRdb to between 2018 and 2020). Library preparation was by multiplex PCR. The sample was run on an Illumina HiSeq 2000. The TCR beta CDR3 regions were amplified from the RNA transcripts. The first round of RT-PCR for the TCR CDR3 was performed with the HTBI primer set and the Qiagen OneStep RT-PCR kit. TCRdb reprocessed the public reads (quality trimming at Q25 with fastp, clone calling with MiXCR) and kept in-frame beta chains. Duplicate CDR3 protein sequences are folded into a single record with the most common DNA and genes. This sample gives some 350,000 distinct CDR3 sequences in total; over 12% of them show up just once. The top ten clonotypes cover roughly 20% of the sample. Sequencing was done on a sample of blood. These receptors originate from a woman in her sixties with Graves' ophthalmopathy.

CDR3: CATSDPIIGGELFF. For the CDR3, the DNA is TGTGCCACCAGTGATCCCATTATAGGCGGGGAGCTGTTTTTT. The chain recombines TRBV24-1 with TRBJ2-2; D unclear. The V gene's germline CDR1 is KGHDR and CDR2 SFDVKD. The V end lost 3 bases, the J end lost 7 bases, and 11 bases lay between the germline ends. This CDR3 contains 14 residues.

The chain has TRBV2 and TRBJ1-5; maybe TRBD1 (6 bases). The CDR3 consists of 14 residues. V lost 7 bases and J 0 bases, leaving 10 bases between the germline ends. In germline, CDR1 is SNHLY, CDR2 FYNNEI. The CDR3 DNA follows: TGTGCCAGCAACAAGGGGGATAGCAATCAGCCCCAGCATTTT. The encoded protein is CASNKGDSNQPQHF.

This clonotype was observed at least ten times. This sequence joins TRBV5-6 and TRBJ2-1; TRBD1 aligns across 10 bases. In germline, CDR1 is SGHDT, CDR2 YYEEEE. The V segment lost 4 bases and the J segment 9 bases; nucleotides outside the gene matches: 10. The CDR3 has 15 residues. The DNA of the CDR3 is TGTGCCAGCAGCCCCGGGACAGGGGCATCTACTGAGCAGTTCTTC. It encodes CASSPGTGASTEQFF.

This clonotype was found many times. The chain uses TRBV7-3 and TRBJ1-2; 8 bases agree with TRBD1. The germline CDR1 and CDR2 sequences are SGHTA and FQGTGA. This CDR3 spans 14 amino acids. V lost 1 base, J lost 6 bases, and 4 bases stayed unmatched. The CDR3 here is CASSLSGQGDGYTF. In DNA, the CDR3 is TGTGCCAGCAGCTTAAGTGGACAGGGAGATGGCTACACCTTC.

The V gene is TRBV30, the J gene TRBJ1-5, with D unclear. The length of the CDR3 is 15 residues. The V end lost 1 base, the J end lost 6 bases, and 16 bases lay between the germline ends. Germline V gene lookup returns CDR1 GTSNPN and CDR2 SVGIG (reference sequence). CDR3 in amino acids: CAWSGGGSGVQPQHF. CDR3 bases: TGTGCCTGGAGTGGGGGTGGGTCGGGTGTTCAGCCCCAGCATTTT.

This chain connects TRBV5-1 to TRBJ1-6; possible D gene TRBD1, 5 bases. Trimming took off 0 bases at V and 9 bases at J, with 13 bases between the two ends. The CDR3 consists of 15 residues. Germline lookup yields CDR1 SGHRS and CDR2 YFSETQ. The CDR3 loop is CASSLAEGVGSPLHF. The CDR3, as DNA: TGCGCCAGCAGCTTGGCCGAAGGGGTGGGTTCACCCCTCCACTTT.

This clonotype showed up many times. The chain links TRBV5-1 to TRBJ2-2; maybe TRBD1 (5 bases). V was shortened by 4 bases and J by 2 bases, with 15 bases between the two germline ends. Germline V gene data show CDR1 as SGHRS and CDR2 as YFSETQ. This CDR3 comprises 16 residues. CDR3 residues: CASSITQGINTGELFF. The DNA of the CDR3 is TGCGCCAGCAGCATAACGCAGGGTATAAACACCGGGGAGCTGTTTTTT.

This clonotype was picked up many times. J is TRBJ1-1 and V is TRBV27; a weak D match, TRBD1 (5 bases). This CDR3 spans 14 amino acids. V gave up 5 bases and J gave up 1 base, with 11 bases separating them. Germline CDR1 MNHEY, CDR2 SMNVEV (reference sequence). CDR3 DNA: TGTGCCAGCAGTAAGCAGGGATCGAACACTGAAGCTTTCTTT. Translated: CASSKQGSNTEAFF.

This clonotype was found many times. V gene TRBV5-6 combines with J gene TRBJ2-7; 10 nucleotides match TRBD2. CDR3 length: 16 residues. Losses at the gene ends were 0 bases for V and 5 bases for J; bases not matched to a gene: 8. Per the germline V gene, CDR1 is SGHDT and CDR2 is YYEEEE. The DNA of the CDR3 is TGTGCCAGCAGCTTGGTGTCTAGCGGGAGTTTCCACGAGCAGTACTTC. Protein product: CASSLVSSGSFHEQYF.

This clonotype was recorded many times. The chain combines TRBV3-1 with TRBJ1-2; no reliable D call. Trimming cost V 3 bases and J 4 bases, with 9 bases left between them. The CDR3 covers 13 residues. Germline CDR1 reads LGHDT; CDR2 reads YNNKEL (reference sequence). The CDR3 protein is CASSQESFYGYTF. The CDR3 DNA reads TGTGCCAGCAGCCAGGAGAGCTTCTATGGCTACACCTTC.

In regard to this clonotype: A much larger clone differs from this one at a single base, so this may be a read error. This sequence joins TRBV7-3 and TRBJ2-5, with a possible D match to TRBD2 (5 bases). This CDR3 contains 13 residues. V was cut by 5 bases and J by 3 bases, with 10 bases left in between. Germline assignment: CDR1 SGHTA and CDR2 FQGTGA. As DNA, the CDR3 is TGTGCCAGCAGCCTCGGGGATAAAGAGACCCAGTACTTC. It translates to CASSLGDKETQYF.

This clonotype was counted at least ten times. The DNA for the CDR3 is TGCAGTGCTAGAGATGAGAGGGGGAGGGTGGAGACCCAGTACTTC. Protein sequence: CSARDERGRVETQYF. The chain recombines TRBV20-1 with TRBJ2-5, with D possibly matching TRBD2 (7 bases). The CDR3 loop spans 15 amino acids. The germline gives CDR1 DFQATT, CDR2 SNEGSKA (reference sequence). Trimming removed 0 bases from V and 5 bases from J, with 16 bases in between.

At least ten counts were recorded for this clonotype. The chain combines TRBV4-1 with TRBJ2-7, with 9 bases fitting TRBD1. With 2 bases clipped from V and 5 bases from J, the junction kept 7 bases outside the gene matches. The CDR3 is 15 residues long. CDR1 is MGHRA, CDR2 YSYEKL, per germline. CDR3 region: CASSQKRGQGHEQYF. The CDR3 nucleotides are TGCGCCAGCAGCCAAAAGAGGGGACAGGGTCACGAGCAGTACTTC.

CDR3 DNA: TGTGCCAGCAGGGGGACTAGCGTACATGATACGCAGTATTTT. As protein: CASRGTSVHDTQYF. V usage is TRBV2 and J usage is TRBJ2-3; TRBD2 agrees at 10 bases. V trimming: 6 bases; J trimming: 6 bases; junction bases outside the gene matches: 6. The CDR3 is made up of 14 amino acids. CDR1 is SNHLY, CDR2 FYNNEI, per germline.